The 13 T cell receptor beta chains below were found in one sample sequenced in a study of blood T cell repertoires in COVID-19 (dated by TCRdb to 2020 to 2022). Receptor libraries were prepared by the immunoSEQ multiplex PCR assay. Sourced from immuneACCESS, this table was stored by TCRdb with only in-frame sequences that have V and J called. A share of the clones is absent; for the studies checked, an unresolved V gene accounts for under half, and the remainder has no known explanation. Counted in this sample were about 220,000 clones; less than 85% of them appeared once. About 3.6% of the sample goes to the ten largest clones. The sample comprised peripheral blood. These TCRs come from a woman older than 75 with acute or convalescent COVID-19.

This chain links TRBV5-5 with TRBJ1-5; possibly TRBD1 for D (5 bases). Per the germline V gene, CDR1 is SGHKS and CDR2 is YYEKEE (reference sequence). V was clipped by 0 bases and J by 2 bases, with 9 bases between them. The CDR3 totals 15 residues. For the CDR3, the DNA is TGTGCCAGCAGCTTGGCGACAGTTGGCAATCAGCCCCAGCATTTT. Its translation is CASSLATVGNQPQHF. The full variable domain, with the rest looked up from reference TRBV5-5 and TRBJ1-5, is DAGVTQSPTHLIKTRGQQVTLRCSPISGHKSVSWYQQVLGQGPQFIFQYYEKEERGRGNFPDRFSARQFPNYSSELNVNALLLGDSALYLCASSLATVGNQPQHFGDGTRLSIL.

The chain carries TRBV10-3 and TRBJ2-5, with TRBD1 identical over 9 bases. After removal of 3 bases from V and 2 bases from J, the junction contained 4 bases not matched to a gene. Per germline, CDR1 ENHRY and CDR2 SYGVKD. CDR3 length equals 15 residues. In DNA, the CDR3 is TGTGCCATCAGTGAACGGGACAGGGCGCAAGAGACCCAGTACTTC. Translation gives CAISERDRAQETQYF.

The chain employs TRBV12-3 or TRBV12-4 and TRBJ2-7; possibly TRBD2 for D (5 bases). This CDR3 has 13 amino acids. V shed 5 bases and J shed 5 bases, with 13 bases lying between them. DNA of the CDR3: TGTGCCAGCAGTCCACCGGGGATCCACGAGCAGTACTTC. This gives the protein CASSPPGIHEQYF.

The V gene is TRBV18, the J gene TRBJ2-1, with no clear D. From germline, CDR1 is KGHSH and CDR2 LQKENI. The CDR3 has 11 residues. The V and J ends lost 3 bases and 7 bases respectively, with 4 bases between them. The CDR3 sequence: CASSPRNEQFF. In DNA, the CDR3 is TGTGCCAGCTCACCGAGGAATGAGCAGTTCTTC.

The gene calls are TRBV11-3 and TRBJ1-1; D is unresolved. Trimming pared 5 bases from V and 5 bases from J, leaving 12 bases between. The CDR3 contains 13 residues. CDR1 and CDR2 from the germline V gene are SGHNT and YENEEA. The CDR3 nucleotides are TGTGCCAGCAGCCGGAGGGAAGGAACTGAAGCTTTCTTT. This translates into CASSRREGTEAFF.

This clone was counted a few times. This chain connects TRBV4-1 to TRBJ1-2; D is perhaps TRBD1 (5 bases). CDR1 is MGHRA, CDR2 YSYEKL, per germline. Trimming stripped 3 bases from V and 8 bases from J, with 16 bases between. The CDR3 loop spans 14 amino acids. CDR3 DNA: TGCGCCAGCAGCCAGCAAACAGGTTTAGGAGGCTACACCTTC. Protein product: CASSQQTGLGGYTF.

V is TRBV5-1 and J is TRBJ1-1, with D uncertain. This CDR3 is 15 amino acids long. The V and J ends lost 4 bases and 0 bases respectively, with 13 bases between them. The germline CDR1 and CDR2 sequences are SGHRS and YFSETQ. CDR3 sequence reads: CASSLEDTLNTEAFF. CDR3 coding DNA: TGCGCCAGCAGCCTGGAAGATACACTGAACACTGAAGCTTTCTTT.

V and J are TRBV6-6 and TRBJ1-2, with TRBD1 identical over 8 bases. The CDR3 has 15 amino acids. The trim removed 2 bases at V and 5 bases at J, leaving 7 bases unmatched. Looked up from germline, CDR1 is MNHNY and CDR2 is SVGAGI (reference sequence). Here the CDR3 DNA reads TGTGCCAGCAGTTACGAGGACAGGGCTACGTATGGCTACACCTTC. Its protein is CASSYEDRATYGYTF.

The chain couples TRBV5-1 to TRBJ2-1, with a possible D match to TRBD1 (5 bases). The V gene's germline CDR1 is SGHRS and CDR2 YFSETQ. With 0 bases removed from V and 2 bases from J, the gap between germline ends came to 6 bases. This CDR3 has 14 amino acids. The CDR3 loop reads CASSLGTTYNEQFF. The CDR3 DNA reads as TGCGCCAGCAGCTTGGGGACAACCTACAATGAGCAGTTCTTC.

This clone was seen only once. The genes are TRBV5-1 and TRBJ1-1; D gene uncertain. V was trimmed by 4 bases and J by 1 base, leaving 8 bases between them. This CDR3 has 13 amino acids. Germline V gene data show CDR1 as SGHRS and CDR2 as YFSETQ. CDR3 protein: CASSRAGNTEAFF. DNA for the CDR3: TGCGCCAGCAGCCGAGCAGGGAACACTGAAGCTTTCTTT.

The J gene is TRBJ1-1, the V gene TRBV3-1 (or the pseudogene TRBV3-2), with TRBD1 as a possible D gene (6 bases). V was pared by 1 base and J by 5 bases, with 17 bases between. This CDR3 region has 16 residues. CDR1 and CDR2 from the germline V gene are LGHDT and YNNKEL (reference sequence). Here the CDR3 reads CASSQASRRGVTEAFF. As DNA, the CDR3 is TGTGCCAGCAGCCAAGCCTCTCGCAGGGGAGTGACTGAAGCTTTCTTT.

This clone is a singleton in its sample. The V call is TRBV6-1, the J call TRBJ1-2; D is uncertain. CDR1 is MNHNS, CDR2 SASEGT, per germline. The CDR3 has 14 residues. Trimming cost V 1 base and J 2 bases, with 8 bases left between them. This chain's CDR3 is CASSEVSRNYGYTF. The CDR3 DNA reads as TGTGCCAGCAGTGAAGTCTCCCGGAACTATGGCTACACCTTC.

This clone turned up a few times. The V and J genes are TRBV5-1 and TRBJ1-2, with TRBD1 identical over 7 bases. The CDR3 is 15 residues long. Unmatched junction bases numbered 8, after V lost 0 bases and J lost 6 bases. Germline V gene data show CDR1 as SGHRS and CDR2 as YFSETQ. In nucleotides, the CDR3 is TGCGCCAGCAGCTTGGAGGGGGCAGTGCCTGATGGCTACACCTTC. Residues: CASSLEGAVPDGYTF.